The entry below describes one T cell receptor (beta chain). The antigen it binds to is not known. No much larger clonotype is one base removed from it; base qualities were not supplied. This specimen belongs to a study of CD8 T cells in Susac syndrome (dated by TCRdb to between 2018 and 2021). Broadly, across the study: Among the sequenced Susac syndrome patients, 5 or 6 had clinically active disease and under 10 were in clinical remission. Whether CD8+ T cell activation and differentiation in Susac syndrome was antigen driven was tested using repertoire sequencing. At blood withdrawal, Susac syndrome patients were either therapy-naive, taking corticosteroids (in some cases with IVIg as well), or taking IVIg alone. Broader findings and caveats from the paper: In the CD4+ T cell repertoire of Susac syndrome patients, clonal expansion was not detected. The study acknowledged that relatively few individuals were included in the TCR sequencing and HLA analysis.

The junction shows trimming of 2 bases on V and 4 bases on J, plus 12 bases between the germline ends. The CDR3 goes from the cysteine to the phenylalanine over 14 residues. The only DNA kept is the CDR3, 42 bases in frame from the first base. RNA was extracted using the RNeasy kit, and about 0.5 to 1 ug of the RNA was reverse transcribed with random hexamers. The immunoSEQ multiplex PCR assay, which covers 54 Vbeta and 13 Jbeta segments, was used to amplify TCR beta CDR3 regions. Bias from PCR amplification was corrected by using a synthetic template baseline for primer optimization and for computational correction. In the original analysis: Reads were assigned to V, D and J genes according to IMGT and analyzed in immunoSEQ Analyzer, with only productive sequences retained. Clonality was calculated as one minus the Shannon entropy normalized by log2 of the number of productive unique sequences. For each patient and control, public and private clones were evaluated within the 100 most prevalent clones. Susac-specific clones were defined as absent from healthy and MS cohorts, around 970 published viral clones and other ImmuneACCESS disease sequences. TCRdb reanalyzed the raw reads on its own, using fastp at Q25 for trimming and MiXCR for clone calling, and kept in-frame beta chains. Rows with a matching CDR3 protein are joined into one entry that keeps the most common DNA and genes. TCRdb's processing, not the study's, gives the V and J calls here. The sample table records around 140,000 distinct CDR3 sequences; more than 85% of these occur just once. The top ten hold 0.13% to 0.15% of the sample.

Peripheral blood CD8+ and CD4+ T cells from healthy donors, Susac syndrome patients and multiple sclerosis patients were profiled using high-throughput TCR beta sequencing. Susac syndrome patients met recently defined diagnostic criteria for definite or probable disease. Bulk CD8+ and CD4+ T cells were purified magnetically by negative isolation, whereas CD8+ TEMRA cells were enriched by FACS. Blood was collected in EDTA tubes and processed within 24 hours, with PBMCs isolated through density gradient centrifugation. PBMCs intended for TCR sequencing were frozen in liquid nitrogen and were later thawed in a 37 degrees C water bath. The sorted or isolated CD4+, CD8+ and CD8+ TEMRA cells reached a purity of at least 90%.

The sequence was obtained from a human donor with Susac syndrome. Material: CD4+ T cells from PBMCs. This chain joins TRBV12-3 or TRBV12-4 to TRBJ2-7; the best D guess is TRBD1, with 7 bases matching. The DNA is TGTGCCAGCAGTTTATCAGGGGGGCTGTACGAGCAGTACTTC. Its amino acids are CASSLSGGLYEQYF.